Shown below are 9 T cell receptor beta chains from a single sample sequenced in a study of T cells in Graves' hyperthyroidism and ophthalmopathy. The source material, RNA transcripts, was used to amplify TCR beta CDR3 regions. A first-round RT-PCR of the TCR CDR3 used the HTBI primer set. TCRdb fed the multiplex PCR reads into MiXCR, producing one record per CDR3 protein. This sample yields a few hundred thousand distinct CDR3 sequences, of which more than 11% are seen a single time; around 5.4% belongs to the top ten. The specimen was blood. These receptor sequences come from a woman in her 30s with Graves' hyperthyroidism that later progressed to Graves' ophthalmopathy.

This clonotype has a count of ten or more. The CDR3 region has the DNA TGTGCCAGCAGCGTAGGCCGGGACAGGCCTTGGAGCGAGCAGTACTTC. This translates into CASSVGRDRPWSEQYF. The rearrangement joins TRBV9 to TRBJ2-7; 8 bases match TRBD1. V lost 0 bases to trimming and J lost 6 bases; unmatched junction nucleotides: 11. Germline values: CDR1 SGDLS, CDR2 YYNGEE. The CDR3 totals 16 residues.

The chain combines TRBV6-6 with TRBJ2-7, with D tentatively TRBD2 (5 bases). CDR3 length: 15 amino acids. The V end lost 0 bases, the J end lost 3 bases, and 12 bases lay between the germline ends. The germline V gene encodes CDR1 MNHNY and CDR2 SVGAGI (reference sequence). In DNA, the CDR3 is TGTGCCAGCAGTTACTCCGAGGCGGGTTTCTACGAGCAGTACTTC. Translating it yields CASSYSEAGFYEQYF.

This clonotype has at least ten counts. The CDR3 DNA is TGTGCCAGCTCACCGGAAGATACGCAGTATTTT. This gives the protein CASSPEDTQYF. V is TRBV18 and J is TRBJ2-3; D gene uncertain. The germline CDR1 and CDR2 sequences are KGHSH and LQKENI. The CDR3 consists of 11 residues. Trimming removed 3 bases at V and 5 bases at J, with 3 bases between.

This clonotype showed up many times. CDR3 bases: TGTGCCAGCACTAGCGGAGACTACAATGAGCAGTTCTTC. It specifies CASTSGDYNEQFF. The chain uses TRBV12-3 or TRBV12-4 and TRBJ2-1, with TRBD2 matching 7 bases. Trimming at V came to 7 bases and at J to 3 bases, leaving 3 bases not matched to a gene. The CDR3 is 13 amino acids.

This clonotype was counted ten times or more. The chain uses TRBV15 and TRBJ2-5; perhaps D is TRBD1 or TRBD2 (6 bases each). In germline, CDR1 is LNHNV, CDR2 YYDKDF (reference sequence). The V gene lost 8 bases and the J gene lost 0 bases, with 13 bases spanning the gap. This CDR3 contains 14 residues. The CDR3 is CATGGQEYQETQYF. In DNA form, the CDR3 reads TGTGCCACCGGGGGGCAGGAGTACCAAGAGACCCAGTACTTC.

The sample holds many counts of this clonotype. The chain couples TRBV12-3 or TRBV12-4 to TRBJ2-7; no clear D. The CDR3 is made up of 15 amino acids. Trimming shortened V by 8 bases and J by 2 bases, and 19 bases separated the two germline ends. The CDR3, as DNA: TGTGCCAGCGTCTATTCAATCGCGGCCACCTACGAGCAGTACTTC. Its translation is CASVYSIAATYEQYF.

This clonotype was picked up many times. The chain carries TRBV12-5 and TRBJ1-1, with unresolved D. The V gene lost 8 bases and the J gene lost 5 bases, with 15 bases spanning the gap. Germline V gene lookup returns CDR1 LGHNT and CDR2 FRNRAP. There are 13 residues in the CDR3. CDR3 sequence (DNA): TGTGCTAGTACCATGGACGGTGGAACTGAAGCTTTCTTT. Its protein product is CASTMDGGTEAFF.

This clonotype has at least ten counts. The J gene is TRBJ2-2, the V gene TRBV6-5, with TRBD2 identical over 7 bases. With 0 bases clipped from V and 1 base from J, the junction kept 2 bases outside the gene matches. The CDR3 has 16 residues. Germline V gene lookup returns CDR1 MNHEY and CDR2 SVGAGI. The CDR3 spells CASSYSTSENTGELFF. CDR3 nucleotides: TGTGCCAGCAGTTACTCAACTAGCGAGAACACCGGGGAGCTGTTTTTT.

This clonotype was detected ten times or more. The chain links TRBV15 to TRBJ1-1; D may be TRBD1 (6 bases). V was shortened by 3 bases and J by 0 bases, with 8 bases between the two germline ends. Germline CDR1 is LNHNV and CDR2 is YYDKDF (reference sequence). This CDR3 is 14 amino acids long. The CDR3 nucleotides read TGTGCCACCAGCAGGGACAGAATGAACACTGAAGCTTTCTTT. This sequence encodes CATSRDRMNTEAFF.